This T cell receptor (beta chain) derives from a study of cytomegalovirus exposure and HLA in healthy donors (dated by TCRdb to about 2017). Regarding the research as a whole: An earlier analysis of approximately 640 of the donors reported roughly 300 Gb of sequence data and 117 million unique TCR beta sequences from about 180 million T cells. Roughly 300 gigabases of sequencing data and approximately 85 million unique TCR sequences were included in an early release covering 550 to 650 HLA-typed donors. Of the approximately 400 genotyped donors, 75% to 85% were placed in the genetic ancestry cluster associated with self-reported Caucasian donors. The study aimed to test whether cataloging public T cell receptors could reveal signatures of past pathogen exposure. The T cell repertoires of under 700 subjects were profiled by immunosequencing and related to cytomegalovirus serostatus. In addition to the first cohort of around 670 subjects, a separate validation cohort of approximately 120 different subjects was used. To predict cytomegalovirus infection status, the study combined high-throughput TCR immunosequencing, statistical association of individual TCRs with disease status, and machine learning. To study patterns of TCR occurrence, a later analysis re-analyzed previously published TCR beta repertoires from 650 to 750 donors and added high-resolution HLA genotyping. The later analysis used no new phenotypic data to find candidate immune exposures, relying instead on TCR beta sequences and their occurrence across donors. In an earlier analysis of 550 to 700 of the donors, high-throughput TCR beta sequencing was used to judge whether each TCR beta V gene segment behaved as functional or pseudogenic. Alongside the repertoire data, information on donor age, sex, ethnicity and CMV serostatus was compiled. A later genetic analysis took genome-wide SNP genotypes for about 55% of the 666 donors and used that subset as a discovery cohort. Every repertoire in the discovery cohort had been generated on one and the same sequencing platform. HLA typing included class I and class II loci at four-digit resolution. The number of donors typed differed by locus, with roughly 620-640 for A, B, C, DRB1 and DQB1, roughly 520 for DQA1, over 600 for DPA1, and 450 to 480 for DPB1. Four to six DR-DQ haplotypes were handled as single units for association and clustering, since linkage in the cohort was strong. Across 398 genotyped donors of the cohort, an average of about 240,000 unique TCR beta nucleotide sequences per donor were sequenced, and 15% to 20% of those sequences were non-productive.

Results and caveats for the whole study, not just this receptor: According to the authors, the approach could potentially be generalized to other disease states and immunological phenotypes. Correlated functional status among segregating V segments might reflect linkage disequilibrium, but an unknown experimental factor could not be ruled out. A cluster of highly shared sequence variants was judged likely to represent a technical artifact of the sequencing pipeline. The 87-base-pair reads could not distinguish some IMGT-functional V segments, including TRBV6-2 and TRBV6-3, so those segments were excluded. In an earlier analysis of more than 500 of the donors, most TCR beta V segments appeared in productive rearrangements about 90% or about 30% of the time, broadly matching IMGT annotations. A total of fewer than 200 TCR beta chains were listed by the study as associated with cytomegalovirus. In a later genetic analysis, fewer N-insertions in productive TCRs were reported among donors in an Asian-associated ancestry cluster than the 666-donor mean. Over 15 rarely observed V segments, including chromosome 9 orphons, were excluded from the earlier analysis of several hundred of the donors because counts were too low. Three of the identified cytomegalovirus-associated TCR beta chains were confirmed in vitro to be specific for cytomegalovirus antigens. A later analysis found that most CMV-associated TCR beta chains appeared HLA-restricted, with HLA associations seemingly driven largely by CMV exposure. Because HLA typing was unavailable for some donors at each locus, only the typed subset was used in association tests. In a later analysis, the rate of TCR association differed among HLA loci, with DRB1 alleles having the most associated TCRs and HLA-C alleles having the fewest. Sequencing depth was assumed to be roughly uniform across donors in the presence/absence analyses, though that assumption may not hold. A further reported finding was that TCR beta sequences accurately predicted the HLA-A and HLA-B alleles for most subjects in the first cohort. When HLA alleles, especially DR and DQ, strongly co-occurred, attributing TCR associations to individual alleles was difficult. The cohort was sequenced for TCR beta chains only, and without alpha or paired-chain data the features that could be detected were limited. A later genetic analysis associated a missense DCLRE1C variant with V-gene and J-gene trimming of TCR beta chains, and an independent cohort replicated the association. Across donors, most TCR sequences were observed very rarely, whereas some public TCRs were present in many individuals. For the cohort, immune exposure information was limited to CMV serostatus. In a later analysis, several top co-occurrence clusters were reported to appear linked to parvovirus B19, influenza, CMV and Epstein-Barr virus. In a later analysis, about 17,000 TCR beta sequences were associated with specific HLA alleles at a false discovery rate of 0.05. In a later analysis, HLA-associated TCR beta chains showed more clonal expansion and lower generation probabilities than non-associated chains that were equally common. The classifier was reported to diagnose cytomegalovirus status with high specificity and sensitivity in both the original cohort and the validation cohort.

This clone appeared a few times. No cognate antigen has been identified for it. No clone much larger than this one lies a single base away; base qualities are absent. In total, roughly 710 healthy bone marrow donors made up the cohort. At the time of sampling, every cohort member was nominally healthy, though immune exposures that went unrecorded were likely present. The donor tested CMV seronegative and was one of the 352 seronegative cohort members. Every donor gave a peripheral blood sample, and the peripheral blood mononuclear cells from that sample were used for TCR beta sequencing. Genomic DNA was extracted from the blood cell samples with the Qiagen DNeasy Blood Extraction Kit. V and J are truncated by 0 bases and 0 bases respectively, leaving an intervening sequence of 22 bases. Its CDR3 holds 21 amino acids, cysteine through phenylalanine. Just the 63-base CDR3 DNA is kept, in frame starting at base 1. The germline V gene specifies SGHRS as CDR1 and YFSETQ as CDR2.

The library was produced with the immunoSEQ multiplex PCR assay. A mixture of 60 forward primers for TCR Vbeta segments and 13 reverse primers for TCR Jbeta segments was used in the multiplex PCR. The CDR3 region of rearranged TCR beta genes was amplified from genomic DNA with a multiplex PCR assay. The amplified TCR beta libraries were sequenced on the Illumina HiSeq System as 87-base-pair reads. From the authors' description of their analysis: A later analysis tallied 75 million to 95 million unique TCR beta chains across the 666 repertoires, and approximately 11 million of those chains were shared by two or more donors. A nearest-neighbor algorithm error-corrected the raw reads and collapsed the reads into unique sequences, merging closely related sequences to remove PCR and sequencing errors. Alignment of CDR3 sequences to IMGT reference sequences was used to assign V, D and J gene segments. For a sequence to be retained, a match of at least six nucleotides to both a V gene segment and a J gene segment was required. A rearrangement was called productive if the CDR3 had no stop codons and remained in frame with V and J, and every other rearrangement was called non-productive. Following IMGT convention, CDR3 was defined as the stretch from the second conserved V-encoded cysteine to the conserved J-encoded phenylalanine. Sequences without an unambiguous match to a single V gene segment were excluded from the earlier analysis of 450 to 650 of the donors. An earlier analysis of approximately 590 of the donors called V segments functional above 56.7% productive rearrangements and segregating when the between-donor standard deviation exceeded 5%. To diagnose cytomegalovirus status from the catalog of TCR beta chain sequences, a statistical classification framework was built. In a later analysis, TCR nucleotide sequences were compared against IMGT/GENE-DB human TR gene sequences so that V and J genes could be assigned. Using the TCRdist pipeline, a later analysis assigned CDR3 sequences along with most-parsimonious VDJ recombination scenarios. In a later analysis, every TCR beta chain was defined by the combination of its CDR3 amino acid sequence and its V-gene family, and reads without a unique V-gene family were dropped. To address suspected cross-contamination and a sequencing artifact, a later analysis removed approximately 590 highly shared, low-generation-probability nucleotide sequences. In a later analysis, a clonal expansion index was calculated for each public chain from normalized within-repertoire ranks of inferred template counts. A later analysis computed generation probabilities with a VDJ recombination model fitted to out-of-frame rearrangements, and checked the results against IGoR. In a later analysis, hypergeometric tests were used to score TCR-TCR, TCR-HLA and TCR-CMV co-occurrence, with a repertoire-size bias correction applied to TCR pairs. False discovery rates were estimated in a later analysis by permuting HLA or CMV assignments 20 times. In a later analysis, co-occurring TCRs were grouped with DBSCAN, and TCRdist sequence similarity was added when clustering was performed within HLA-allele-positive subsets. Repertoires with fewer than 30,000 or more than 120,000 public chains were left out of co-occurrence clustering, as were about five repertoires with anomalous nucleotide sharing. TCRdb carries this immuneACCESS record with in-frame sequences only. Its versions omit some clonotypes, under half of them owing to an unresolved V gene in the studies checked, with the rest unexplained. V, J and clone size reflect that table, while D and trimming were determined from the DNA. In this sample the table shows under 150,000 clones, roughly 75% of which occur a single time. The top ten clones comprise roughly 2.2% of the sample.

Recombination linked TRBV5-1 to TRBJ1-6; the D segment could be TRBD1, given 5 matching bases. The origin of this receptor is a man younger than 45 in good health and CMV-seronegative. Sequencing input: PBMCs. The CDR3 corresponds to CASSLDPRGEAPSSYNSPLHF. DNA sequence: TGCGCCAGCAGCTTGGACCCCAGAGGGGAGGCCCCGAGCTCCTATAATTCACCCCTCCACTTT.